Reported below is one T cell receptor beta chain. Its target is unknown. These data originate in a study of T-cell reconstitution after alpha-beta-depleted transplantation in children. Germline V gene lookup returns CDR1 SGHRS and CDR2 YFSETQ. V lost 4 bases, J lost 6 bases, and 11 bases stayed unmatched. The CDR3 length is 16 residues. Study-level results: Recipient T cells and thymic progenitors that survived were the source of the high TCRbeta diversity seen at day 60 in some patients. A year had passed since transplant, and T-cell counts and diversity by then came mostly from newly produced T cells.

The TCRbeta library was prepared with unique molecular identifiers. TCRdb re-analysed the PCR reads in MiXCR, keeping a single row per CDR3 protein. The sample has a few hundred thousand distinct CDR3 sequences, 25% to 30% seen once. The receptor was derived from a boy younger than two with Wiskott-Aldrich syndrome, due to receive a stem cell transplant. Sequencing used PBMCs, obtained before TCRalphabeta/CD19-depleted stem cell transplant. This sequence joins TRBV5-1 and TRBJ2-3; TRBD2 matches 10 bases. The CDR3 loop reads CASSARDSGGADTQYF. The CDR3 DNA sequence: TGCGCCAGCAGCGCGAGGGACAGCGGGGGGGCGGATACGCAGTATTTT.